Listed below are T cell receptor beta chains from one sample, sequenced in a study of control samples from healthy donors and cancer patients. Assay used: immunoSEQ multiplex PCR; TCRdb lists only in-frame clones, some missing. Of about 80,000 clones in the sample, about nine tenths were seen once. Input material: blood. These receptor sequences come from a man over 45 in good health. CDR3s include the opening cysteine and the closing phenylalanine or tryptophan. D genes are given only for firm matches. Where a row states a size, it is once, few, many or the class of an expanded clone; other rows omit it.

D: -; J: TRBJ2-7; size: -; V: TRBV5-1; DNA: TGCGCCAGCAGCTTGGACAGGTCATCCTACGAGCAGTACTTC; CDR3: CASSLDRSSYEQYF
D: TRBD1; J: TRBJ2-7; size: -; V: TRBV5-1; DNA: TGCGCCAGCAGCTTGGGGGCAGGGGGCGGCTACGAGCAGTACTTC; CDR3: CASSLGAGGGYEQYF
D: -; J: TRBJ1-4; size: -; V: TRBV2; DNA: TGTGCCAGCAGGGGAGCGGAAACATATAATGAAAAACTGTTTTTT; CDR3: CASRGAETYNEKLFF
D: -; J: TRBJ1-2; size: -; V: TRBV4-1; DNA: TGCGCCAGCAGCCAAGCGGCAGCTAACTATGGCTACACCTTC; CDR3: CASSQAAANYGYTF
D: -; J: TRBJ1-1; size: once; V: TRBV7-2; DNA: TGTGCCAGCAGCTTAGACGTGAACACTGAAGCTTTCTTT; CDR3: CASSLDVNTEAFF
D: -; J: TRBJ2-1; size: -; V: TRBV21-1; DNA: TGTGCCAGCAGCAAAGTTAGACAACTATACAATGAGCAGTTCTTC; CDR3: CASSKVRQLYNEQFF
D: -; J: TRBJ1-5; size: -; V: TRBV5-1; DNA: TGCGCCAGCAGCTTGGGAGGGAGCGGTCAGCCCCAGCATTTT; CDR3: CASSLGGSGQPQHF
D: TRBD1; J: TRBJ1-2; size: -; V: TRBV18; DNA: TGTGCCAGCTCACCCGGGACAGGGGGATATGGCTACACCTTC; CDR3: CASSPGTGGYGYTF
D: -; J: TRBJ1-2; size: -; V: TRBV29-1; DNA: TGCAGCGTTAAACAGGGCGAGGGCTACACCTTC; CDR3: CSVKQGEGYTF
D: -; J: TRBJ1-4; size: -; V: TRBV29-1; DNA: TGCAGCGTTGGTGAGGAAAAACTGTTTTTT; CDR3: CSVGEEKLFF
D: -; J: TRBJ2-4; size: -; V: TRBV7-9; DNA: TGTGCCAGCAGCTTAGTGGGCCGAGCCAAAAACATTCAGTACTTC; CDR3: CASSLVGRAKNIQYF
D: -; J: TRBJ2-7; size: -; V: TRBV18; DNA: TGTGCCAGCTCCTTTGGTACGGCAGTTTATCCCTACGAGCAGTACTTC; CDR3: CASSFGTAVYPYEQYF
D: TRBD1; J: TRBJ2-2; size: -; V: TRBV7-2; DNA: TGTGCCAGCAGCTTAAGAGAGACAGGGGTTGGGGGGCTGTTTTTT; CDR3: CASSLRETGVGGLFF
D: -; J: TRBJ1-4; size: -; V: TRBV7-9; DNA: TGTGCCAGCAGCTTACTGAGGGGGGGTTCAACTAATGAAAAACTGTTTTTT; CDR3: CASSLLRGGSTNEKLFF
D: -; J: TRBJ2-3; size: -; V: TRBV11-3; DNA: TGTGCCAGCAGCTTTACAACTAGAGGGGCAGATACGCAGTATTTT; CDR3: CASSFTTRGADTQYF
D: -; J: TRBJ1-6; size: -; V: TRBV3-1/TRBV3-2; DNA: TGTGCCAGTAGGGCTTCGAGCTCACCCCTCCACTTT; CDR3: CASRASSSPLHF
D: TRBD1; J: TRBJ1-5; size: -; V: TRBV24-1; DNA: TGTGCCACCAGTGAATCGGGAGGGGGCAGCAATCAGCCCCAGCATTTT; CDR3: CATSESGGGSNQPQHF
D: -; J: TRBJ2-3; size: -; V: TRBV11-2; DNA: TGTGCCAGCAGCGCTCAGGGTACGCAGTATTTT; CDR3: CASSAQGTQYF
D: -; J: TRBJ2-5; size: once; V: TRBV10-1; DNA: TGCGCCAGCAGTGAGTCACGGGGGACCCAGTACTTC; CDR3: CASSESRGTQYF
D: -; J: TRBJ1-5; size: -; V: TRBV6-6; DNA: TGTGCCGGCGGGGGCAATCAGCCCCAGCATTTT; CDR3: CAGGGNQPQHF
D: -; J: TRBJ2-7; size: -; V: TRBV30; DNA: TGTGCCTGGAGTGTCACCCCCGCAGTTCCAATCGGGAGCTACGAGCAGTACTTC; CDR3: CAWSVTPAVPIGSYEQYF
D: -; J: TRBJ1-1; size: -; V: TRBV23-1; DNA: TGCGCCAGCAGTCTCCCGCCGGAGCGGGGAGGGAACACTGAAGCTTTCTTT; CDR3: CASSLPPERGGNTEAFF
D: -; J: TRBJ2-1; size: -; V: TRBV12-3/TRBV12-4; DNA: TGTGCCAGCAGTTTAAGGGATGAGCAGTTCTTC; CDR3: CASSLRDEQFF
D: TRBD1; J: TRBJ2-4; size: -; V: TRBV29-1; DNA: TGCAGCGTCATACAGGGGGGCAAAAACATTCAGTACTTC; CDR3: CSVIQGGKNIQYF
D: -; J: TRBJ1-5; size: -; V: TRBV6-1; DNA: TGTGCCAGCAGTGAAGACGTGAGACAGGGCAATCAGCCCCAGCATTTT; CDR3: CASSEDVRQGNQPQHF
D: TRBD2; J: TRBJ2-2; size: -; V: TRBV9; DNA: TGTGCCAGCAGCGTAGCTAGCGGGGGGCCAGCGAACACCGGGGAGCTGTTTTTT; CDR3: CASSVASGGPANTGELFF